This T cell receptor (beta chain) was observed in a study of post-analysis software for immune sequencing data (dated by TCRdb to about 2015). Study-wide context: Disease courses on record covered relapsing-remitting, secondary progressive and progressive-relapsing multiple sclerosis, though some patients had no subtype annotation. A subset of samples was prepared in parallel using single-end sample barcoding, then pooled and co-amplified after Illumina adapter ligation. Patient repertoires were compared against 10 to 12 previously published healthy control repertoires from donors aged roughly 6 to 26 years. The study at large found these results: The control group was slightly older than the multiple sclerosis patient group. Significantly lower normalized Chao1 diversity was found in multiple sclerosis patients than in controls, suggesting substantial peripheral T-cell clonal expansion. Direct clustering with F measure revealed strong co-clustering of samples prepared in the same batch, which led to a batch-effect correction. Significantly higher frequencies in patients than in controls were found for five TRBV segments, including TRBV5-6, TRBV5-1 and TRBV20-1.

V loses 3 bases of germline sequence and J loses 4 bases, and the interval between the two ends is 19 bases. CDR1 and CDR2, per the germline V gene, are SGHTA and FQGNSA. From the cysteine up to the phenylalanine, the CDR3 has a length of 16 residues. The DNA shown is the 48-base CDR3, in frame from base 1. To demonstrate the VDJtools post-analysis software, TCR beta repertoires were profiled from the peripheral blood of 13 young patients with multiple sclerosis. Multiple sclerosis patients were children and adolescents aged about 6 to 16 years. This clonotype was observed a few times. Its antigen is not yet known. No much larger clonotype is one base removed from it; base qualities were not supplied. The protocol used for the library was PCR. The sequencer listed for this sample is Illumina HiSeq 2500. To reduce PCR and sequencing biases, unique molecular identifiers were incorporated into the TCR beta cDNA libraries. Roughly 0.5 million cDNA molecules were obtained per 1 to 10 million input T cells, so each molecule approximated one T cell. Patient libraries were prepared and sequenced with the same protocol used for the earlier healthy control dataset. Within a given batch, samples were prepared together, multiplexed and sequenced on the same HiSeq lane. The paper's data handling went like this. Raw barcoded reads were processed with MIGEC, discarding single-read molecular identifier groups before consensus assembly and CDR3 extraction. Clonotype tables were post-analysed with VDJtools, normalizing diversity by down-sampling all datasets to the smallest sample size. To correct batch-related cross-sample contamination, repertoire overlap clustering matched CDR3 amino acid sequences but not nucleotide sequences. The raw public data were reprocessed by TCRdb itself: fastp quality trimming at Q25, MiXCR clonotype calling, in-frame beta chains only. Every CDR3 protein is listed once, alongside the most common genes and DNA of its rows. TCRdb, not the authors, supplied the V and J calls. This sample holds about 430,000 distinct CDR3 sequences; 30% to 45% were observed only once. Together, the top ten hold 6.5% to 8% of the sample.

Here the chain combines TRBV7-2 and TRBJ2-7; the D assignment is uncertain and may be TRBD1 or TRBD2, with 5 bases supporting each. This sequence was found in a girl aged 2-10 years with multiple sclerosis. Sample: blood. The DNA sequence is as follows: TGTGCCAGCAGCTTCCCTGGGACGTTCCGTCCTTACGAGCAGTACTTC. Its product reads: CASSFPGTFRPYEQYF.